The 10 T cell receptor beta chains reported below all come from one sample, sequenced in a study of T cells in women clearing cervical HPV infection. The repertoire was sequenced with immunoSEQ multiplex PCR; TCRdb's copy has only in-frame clones and lacks some. The table gives 27,000 or so clones; the top ten clones make up roughly 11% of it. Material for sequencing was blood buffy coat. These receptor sequences come from a woman aged 18-70 years with a cervical HPV16 infection that either progressed to CIN3+ or cleared (not recorded which).

Partial CDR3 DNA: TGCAGCGTAGGGGTTAGTTCACACCGCACCTATGGC. Amino acid sequence: CSVGVSSHRTYG. The whole CDR3 is CSVGVSSHRTYGYTF. The chain is built from TRBV29-1 and TRBJ1-2; D is possibly TRBD1 (5 bases). With the read ending 3 residues before the CDR3 end, the germline J gene is used to fill in that end. This CDR3 is 15 amino acids long. V was pared by 6 bases and J by 4 bases, with 21 bases between. CDR1 is SQVTM and CDR2 is ANQGSEA in the germline V gene.

Comment on this clone: The observed sequence ends 3 residues before the CDR3 terminus, with the missing tail filled in from the germline J gene. V and J are TRBV19 and TRBJ1-4, with D maybe TRBD1 (6 bases). From germline, CDR1 is LNHDA and CDR2 SQIVND (reference sequence). The CDR3 runs to 19 residues. CDR3 region: CASSSLSDRLRSGANVLFF. The part of the CDR3 DNA that was read is TGTGCCAGTAGTAGTTTATCGGACAGACTACGCTCTGGGGCCAACGTA. Using reference TRBV19 and TRBJ1-4 for the parts outside the CDR3, the full variable domain is DGGITQSPKYLFRKEGQNVTLSCEQNLNHDAMYWYRQDPGQGLRLIYYSQIVNDFQKGDIAEGYSVSREKKESFPLTVTSAQKNPTAFYLCASSSLSDRLRSGANVLFFGSGTQLSVL.

On this clone itself: The read halts 3 residues ahead of the CDR3 end, with the missing end drawn from the germline J gene. The genes are TRBV13 and TRBJ1-4; TRBD1 matches 7 bases. Germline V gene lookup returns CDR1 PRHDT and CDR2 FYEKMQ (reference sequence). The CDR3 sequence is 13 residues long. Trimming at V came to 6 bases and at J to 10 bases, leaving 8 bases not matched to a gene. The CDR3 DNA, read in part, is TGTGCCAGCAGGCGCACAGGGGAGGGAAAA. This sequence encodes CASRRTGEGK. The full CDR3 protein reads CASRRTGEGKLFF.

Comments on this clone: The CDR3 extends 3 residues past the end of the read, so its final part is completed from the germline J gene. This chain joins TRBV28 and TRBJ1-3, with a weak D call TRBD1 (5 bases). Germline-derived CDR1 and CDR2 are MDHEN and SYDVKM. The V gene lost 5 bases and the J gene lost 0 bases, with 11 bases spanning the gap. The CDR3 length is 15 residues. CDR3 DNA (partial): TGTGCCAGCAGTGTAGACAGCAGCTCTGGAAACACC. Its translation is CASSVDSSSGNT. The whole CDR3 protein reads CASSVDSSSGNTIYF.

Worth noting for this clone: The CDR3 is cut off 3 residues early in the read; its end comes from the germline J gene. The genes are TRBV20-1 and TRBJ2-1; 7 bases agree with TRBD2. The CDR3 spans 12 residues. Germline V gives CDR1 DFQATT, CDR2 SNEGSKA (reference sequence). Trimming removed 7 bases from V and 8 bases from J; junction bases left unmatched: 8. The CDR3 bases that were read are TGCAGTGTTCCGGGACTATCGGATGAG. Translating it yields CSVPGLSDE. The whole CDR3 protein reads CSVPGLSDEQFF.

As to this clone: The CDR3 end is not reached by the read, which stops 3 residues before it; the germline J gene fills it in. J is TRBJ2-6 and V is TRBV2; TRBD1 might be the D (5 bases). Germline V gene sequence: CDR1 SNHLY, CDR2 FYNNEI. Trimming took off 1 base at V and 0 bases at J, with 13 bases between the two ends. CDR3 size: 18 residues. The covered CDR3 bases are TGTGCCAGCAGTGAAGTCGGGCAGGGATACTCTGGGGCCAACGTC. Its protein product is CASSEVGQGYSGANV. The full-length CDR3 reads as CASSEVGQGYSGANVLTF.

The CDR3 here is CAISEPNQPQHF. The covered CDR3 bases are TGTGCCATCAGTGAGCCTAATCAGCCC. This chain connects TRBV10-3 to TRBJ1-5; D is unresolved. The read stops 3 residues short of the end of the CDR3; the missing end is completed from the germline J gene. This CDR3 comprises 12 residues. CDR1 is ENHRY, CDR2 SYGVKD, per germline. Trimming stripped 2 bases from V and 4 bases from J, with 3 bases between.

To note about this clone: From the germline J gene comes the end of the CDR3, since the read stops 3 residues before it. The V and J genes are TRBV19 and TRBJ1-2; maybe TRBD1 (6 bases). CDR1 and CDR2 (germline): LNHDA, SQIVND (reference sequence). The CDR3 runs 16 residues. CDR3 in amino acids: CASSWTSGGALHDYTF. The DNA read from the CDR3 is TGTGCCAGTAGTTGGACTAGCGGGGGGGCCTTGCATGAC.

Turning to this clone: One junction end does not reproduce the germline sequence, and a read error may be involved. The read stops 3 residues short of the end of the CDR3; the missing end is completed from the germline J gene. The chain couples TRBV18 to TRBJ2-5, with 8 bases matching TRBD1. The CDR3 runs 19 residues. Per germline, CDR1 KGHSH and CDR2 LQKENI. The part of the CDR3 DNA that was read is TGTGCCGGCTCACCCCCAGTTAAACTTTCAGGACAGGGACAAGAGACC. Translating gives CAGSPPVKLSGQGQET. The whole CDR3 protein reads CAGSPPVKLSGQGQETQYF.

Details on this clone: The read stops 3 residues short of the end of the CDR3; the missing end is completed from the germline J gene. The chain is built from TRBV6-2 or TRBV6-3 and TRBJ1-6; the D gene is possibly TRBD1 (5 bases). The CDR3 totals 15 residues. Germline V lookup: CDR1 MNHEY, CDR2 SVGEGT. V lost 0 bases to trimming and J lost 10 bases, with 13 bases between them. The CDR3 here is CASSYSSRGWSPLHF. Partial CDR3 DNA: TGTGCCAGCAGTTACTCTTCGCGGGGCTGGTCACCC.